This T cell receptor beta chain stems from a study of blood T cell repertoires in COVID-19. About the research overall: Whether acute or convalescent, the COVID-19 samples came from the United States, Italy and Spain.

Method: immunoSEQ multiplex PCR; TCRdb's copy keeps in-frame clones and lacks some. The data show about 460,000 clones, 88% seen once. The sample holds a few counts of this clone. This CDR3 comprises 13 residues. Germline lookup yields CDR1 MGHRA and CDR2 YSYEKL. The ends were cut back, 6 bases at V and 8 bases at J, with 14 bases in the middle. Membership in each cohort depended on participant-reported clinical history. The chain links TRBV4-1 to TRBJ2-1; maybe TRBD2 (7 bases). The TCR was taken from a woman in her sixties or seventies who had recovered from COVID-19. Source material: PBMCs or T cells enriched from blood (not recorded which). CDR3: CASRGGAMDEQFF. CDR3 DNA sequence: TGCGCCAGCAGAGGGGGGGCCATGGATGAGCAGTTCTTC.